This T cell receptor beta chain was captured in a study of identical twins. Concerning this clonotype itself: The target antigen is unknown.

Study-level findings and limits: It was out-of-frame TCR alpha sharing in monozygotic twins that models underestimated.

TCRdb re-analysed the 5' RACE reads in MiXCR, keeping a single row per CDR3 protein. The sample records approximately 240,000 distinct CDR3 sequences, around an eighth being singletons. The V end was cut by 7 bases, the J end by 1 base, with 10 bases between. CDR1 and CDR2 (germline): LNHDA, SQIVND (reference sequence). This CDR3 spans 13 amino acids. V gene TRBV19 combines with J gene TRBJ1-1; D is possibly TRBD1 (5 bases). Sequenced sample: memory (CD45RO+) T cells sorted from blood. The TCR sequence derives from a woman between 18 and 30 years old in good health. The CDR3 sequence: CASTDTQNTEAFF. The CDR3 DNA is TGTGCCAGTACGGACACGCAGAACACTGAAGCTTTCTTT.